The source of this T cell receptor beta chain is a study of T cell clonotyping in hematopoietic cell transplantation. The repertoire was sequenced with immunoSEQ multiplex PCR; TCRdb's copy has only in-frame clones and lacks some. The repertoire holds tens of thousands of clones, with 82% as singletons. The time point: recipient sample about 28 days before transplant, after cytoreduction. Samples: about 28 days before transplant, then days 30, 100 and 180 after. Trimming took 7 bases from V and 5 from J, leaving 11 bases between them. Germline V CDR1 and CDR2: DFQATT, SNEGSKA (reference sequence). This CDR3 is built from 11 residues.

This clonotype was sampled from a man aged 55 to 69 with myelodysplastic syndrome. Some clones in this sample may be carry-over from other donors' samples. This rearrangement joins TRBV20-1 to TRBJ2-5, with D possibly matching TRBD1 (5 bases). The sample consisted of peripheral blood mononuclear cells, taken before stem cell transplant. As DNA, the CDR3 is TGCAGTGGTCAGGGTACGGAGACCCAGTACTTC. It yields the protein CSGQGTETQYF.